This T cell receptor beta chain was documented in a study of T cell clonotyping in hematopoietic cell transplantation. Study-wide results and caveats: Recipient TCR diversity dropped after transplant; expanded clonotypes rose from day 30 to 180. At the given depth, recipient repertoires were over 97% de novo clonotypes.

Assay: immunoSEQ multiplex PCR; the TCRdb copy retains only in-frame clones and omits some. The repertoire consists of about 36,000 clones, with 88% occurring once and the leading ten covering under 2%. A note on this clone: Its target is not known.

The TCR sequence derives from a woman in her 40s in good health. Some clones in this sample may be carry-over from other donors' samples. The sample taken for sequencing was peripheral blood mononuclear cells.

The CDR3 coding sequence is TGCGCCAGCAGCTCCTCAACTAGCGGAAGCACAGATACGCAGTATTTT. This encodes CASSSSTSGSTDTQYF. The chain carries TRBV5-1 and TRBJ2-3; 8 bases are a match to TRBD2. Germline CDR1 is SGHRS and CDR2 is YFSETQ. The CDR3 runs 16 residues. V was pared by 3 bases and J by 0 bases, with 6 bases of the junction left unmatched.